This T cell receptor (beta chain) was identified during a study of blood T cell repertoires in COVID-19. Study-level background: The United States, Italy and Spain provided the acute and convalescent COVID-19 samples. The analysed material was cDNA or gDNA that came from T cells, B-cell-depleted T cells, or PBMCs.

The germline gives CDR1 MGHRA, CDR2 YSYEKL. V was clipped by 1 base and J by 7 bases; unmatched bases: 3. CDR3 size: 14 residues. As handled by the study authors: Researchers report that nucleated cell counts were estimated from reference gene primer amplification. Measured with immunoSEQ multiplex PCR; TCRdb has only the in-frame clones, and not every one. V, J and clone size are taken as reported in that table, and D and trimming were inferred from the DNA itself. The sample yields about 59,000 clones, over 70% seen once. The sequencing sample was made of peripheral blood. This clonotype originated in a woman in her seventies with acute or convalescent COVID-19. The V gene is TRBV4-1, the J gene TRBJ1-4, with 7 bases matching TRBD1. The CDR3 reads CASSQVGGGEKLFF. The CDR3 DNA sequence: TGCGCCAGCAGCCAAGTAGGGGGCGGTGAAAAACTGTTTTTT.